This TCR beta chain was recorded in a study of neoadjuvant nivolumab and ipilimumab in lung cancer. Study overall: The combination arm added day-1 ipilimumab 1 mg/kg to nivolumab 3 mg/kg on days 1, 15, 29. Study-level findings and limits: From pretherapy to surgery, tumor richness and clonality rose with dual therapy.

This clone came up a few times. The antigen remains undetermined. CDR1 is SEHNR and CDR2 is FQNEAQ in the germline V gene (reference sequence). V was cut by 5 bases and J by 0 bases, with 7 bases left in between. This CDR3 spans 13 amino acids. Assay used: immunoSEQ multiplex PCR; TCRdb lists only in-frame clones, some missing. The sample has 25,000 to 35,000 clones; about nine tenths are singletons. The sample here was peripheral blood, taken after neoadjuvant nivolumab, alone or with ipilimumab, at or shortly before surgery. The chain joins TRBV7-9 to TRBJ1-2, with D unclear. This TCR derives from an adult with non-small cell lung cancer. CDR3 sequence (DNA): TGTGCCAGCAGCCTGACACCTAACTATGGCTACACCTTC. Translation gives CASSLTPNYGYTF.